This is a list of T cell receptor beta chains from one sample in a study of blood T cell repertoires in COVID-19. Assay used: immunoSEQ multiplex PCR; TCRdb lists only in-frame clones, some missing. The top ten hold roughly 9.8% of the sample, which has about 250,000 clones, roughly 80% seen once. Sequencing was done on a sample of peripheral blood. These receptors were taken from a man older than 75 with acute or convalescent COVID-19. The CDR3 runs from the conserved cysteine through the conserved F or W. Fields, in order: V gene, D gene, J gene, clone size, CDR3 length, CDR3 protein, CDR3 DNA. A D gene is named only where the DNA matches it firmly. Where a row states a size, it is once, few, many or the class of an expanded clone; other rows omit it.

v_call: TRBV28
d_call: -
j_call: TRBJ1-4
clone_size: -
cdr3_length: 14
cdr3_aa: CASRPTGINEKLFF
cdr3_nt: TGTGCCAGCAGACCGACAGGCATCAATGAAAAACTGTTTTTT

v_call: TRBV10-1
d_call: TRBD1
j_call: TRBJ1-4
clone_size: once
cdr3_length: 14
cdr3_aa: CASSAGQGDEKLFF
cdr3_nt: TGCGCCAGCAGTGCGGGACAGGGCGATGAAAAACTGTTTTTT

v_call: TRBV6-5
d_call: -
j_call: TRBJ2-7
clone_size: -
cdr3_length: 15
cdr3_aa: CASSSQIASSYEQYF
cdr3_nt: TGTGCCAGCAGTTCGCAAATCGCGAGCTCCTACGAGCAGTACTTC

v_call: TRBV7-2
d_call: -
j_call: TRBJ2-7
clone_size: -
cdr3_length: 14
cdr3_aa: CASSLVEGRYEQYF
cdr3_nt: TGTGCCAGCAGCTTGGTAGAGGGCCGATACGAGCAGTACTTC

v_call: TRBV4-1
d_call: TRBD1
j_call: TRBJ1-1
clone_size: -
cdr3_length: 17
cdr3_aa: CASSQVDRGTTNTEAFF
cdr3_nt: TGCGCCAGCAGCCAAGTGGACAGGGGGACGACGAACACTGAAGCTTTCTTT

v_call: TRBV3-1/TRBV3-2
d_call: -
j_call: TRBJ1-2
clone_size: -
cdr3_length: 15
cdr3_aa: CASSQGARGPYGYTF
cdr3_nt: TGTGCCAGCAGCCAAGGGGCCAGGGGACCCTATGGCTACACCTTC

v_call: TRBV19
d_call: -
j_call: TRBJ1-5
clone_size: -
cdr3_length: 16
cdr3_aa: CASSSQATAGQQPQHF
cdr3_nt: TGTGCCAGTAGCTCTCAAGCGACAGCAGGCCAACAGCCCCAGCATTTT

v_call: TRBV19
d_call: -
j_call: TRBJ1-2
clone_size: -
cdr3_length: 14
cdr3_aa: CASSINPGRDGYTF
cdr3_nt: TGTGCCAGTAGTATTAATCCAGGGAGGGACGGCTACACCTTC

v_call: TRBV6-5
d_call: TRBD1
j_call: TRBJ1-4
clone_size: -
cdr3_length: 12
cdr3_aa: CASKNPGQKLFF
cdr3_nt: TGTGCCAGCAAGAATCCGGGACAGAAACTGTTTTTT

v_call: TRBV18
d_call: -
j_call: TRBJ1-1
clone_size: -
cdr3_length: 14
cdr3_aa: CASSPNNLDIEAFF
cdr3_nt: TGTGCCAGCTCACCAAACAACTTAGACATAGAAGCTTTCTTT

v_call: TRBV6-1
d_call: -
j_call: TRBJ1-1
clone_size: -
cdr3_length: 13
cdr3_aa: CASSEQGWTEAFF
cdr3_nt: TGTGCCAGCAGTGAACAGGGGTGGACTGAAGCTTTCTTT

v_call: TRBV2
d_call: -
j_call: TRBJ1-5
clone_size: -
cdr3_length: 15
cdr3_aa: CASQVTANSNQPQHF
cdr3_nt: TGTGCCAGCCAAGTGACAGCGAATAGCAATCAGCCCCAGCATTTT

v_call: TRBV19
d_call: -
j_call: TRBJ2-7
clone_size: -
cdr3_length: 15
cdr3_aa: CASSTGAFLSYEQYF
cdr3_nt: TGTGCCAGTAGTACAGGGGCCTTCCTCTCCTACGAGCAGTACTTC

v_call: TRBV9
d_call: -
j_call: TRBJ2-7
clone_size: -
cdr3_length: 15
cdr3_aa: CASSVSDSNAYEQYF
cdr3_nt: TGTGCCAGCAGCGTATCCGACAGTAATGCCTACGAGCAGTACTTC

v_call: TRBV19
d_call: -
j_call: TRBJ1-2
clone_size: -
cdr3_length: 14
cdr3_aa: CASTRGGSNYGYTF
cdr3_nt: TGTGCCAGTACCCGGGGAGGATCGAACTATGGCTACACCTTC

v_call: TRBV3-1/TRBV3-2
d_call: TRBD2
j_call: TRBJ2-7
clone_size: -
cdr3_length: 14
cdr3_aa: CASSDRGGLIEQYF
cdr3_nt: TGTGCCAGCAGCGACCGGGGGGGACTAATAGAGCAGTACTTC

v_call: TRBV6-6
d_call: TRBD1
j_call: TRBJ1-1
clone_size: -
cdr3_length: 14
cdr3_aa: CASRATGGEGEAFF
cdr3_nt: TGTGCCAGCAGAGCCACAGGGGGCGAGGGTGAAGCTTTCTTT

v_call: TRBV5-1
d_call: -
j_call: TRBJ1-1
clone_size: once
cdr3_length: 13
cdr3_aa: CASKEQGDTEAFF
cdr3_nt: TGCGCCAGCAAGGAACAGGGTGACACTGAAGCTTTCTTT

v_call: TRBV5-1
d_call: -
j_call: TRBJ1-2
clone_size: once
cdr3_length: 16
cdr3_aa: CASSLSSDRPNYGYTF
cdr3_nt: TGCGCCAGCAGCTTGTCGTCCGACAGGCCTAACTATGGCTACACCTTC

v_call: TRBV9
d_call: TRBD2
j_call: TRBJ2-2
clone_size: -
cdr3_length: 15
cdr3_aa: CASSVAGLGPGELFF
cdr3_nt: TGTGCCAGCAGCGTAGCGGGACTAGGGCCCGGGGAGCTGTTTTTT

v_call: TRBV7-9
d_call: -
j_call: TRBJ1-2
clone_size: once
cdr3_length: 14
cdr3_aa: CASSPGISGYGYTF
cdr3_nt: TGTGCCAGCAGCCCGGGAATCTCAGGCTATGGCTACACCTTC

v_call: TRBV2
d_call: -
j_call: TRBJ2-1
clone_size: -
cdr3_length: 14
cdr3_aa: CASTVPSSYNEQFF
cdr3_nt: TGTGCCAGCACGGTCCCTAGCTCCTACAATGAGCAGTTCTTC

v_call: TRBV5-5
d_call: TRBD1
j_call: TRBJ2-3
clone_size: once
cdr3_length: 15
cdr3_aa: CASSGPGQVTDTQYF
cdr3_nt: TGTGCCAGCAGCGGACCGGGACAGGTAACAGATACGCAGTATTTT

v_call: TRBV18
d_call: TRBD1
j_call: TRBJ1-2
clone_size: -
cdr3_length: 12
cdr3_aa: CASSTGIYGYTF
cdr3_nt: TGTGCCAGCTCGACAGGGATCTATGGCTACACCTTC

v_call: TRBV7-2
d_call: TRBD1
j_call: TRBJ1-6
clone_size: -
cdr3_length: 16
cdr3_aa: CASSPTGGVRNSPLHF
cdr3_nt: TGTGCCAGCAGCCCTACAGGGGGCGTCAGAAATTCACCCCTCCACTTT

v_call: TRBV6-4
d_call: -
j_call: TRBJ1-4
clone_size: few
cdr3_length: 14
cdr3_aa: CASKQDSINEKLFF
cdr3_nt: TGTGCCAGCAAGCAGGACTCAATTAATGAAAAACTGTTTTTT

v_call: TRBV7-2
d_call: TRBD1
j_call: TRBJ2-7
clone_size: -
cdr3_length: 13
cdr3_aa: CASARQGAGEQYF
cdr3_nt: TGTGCCAGTGCTCGGCAGGGGGCGGGAGAGCAGTACTTC

v_call: TRBV7-2
d_call: -
j_call: TRBJ1-4
clone_size: -
cdr3_length: 13
cdr3_aa: CASSSTGFEKLFF
cdr3_nt: TGTGCCAGCAGCTCTACAGGGTTTGAAAAACTGTTTTTT

v_call: TRBV7-2
d_call: TRBD1
j_call: TRBJ2-7
clone_size: -
cdr3_length: 15
cdr3_aa: CASSLAWQGVNEQYF
cdr3_nt: TGTGCCAGCAGCTTAGCGTGGCAGGGGGTCAACGAGCAGTACTTC

v_call: TRBV2
d_call: TRBD2
j_call: TRBJ2-3
clone_size: -
cdr3_length: 15
cdr3_aa: CASSLAGGGTDTQYF
cdr3_nt: TGTGCCAGCAGTCTAGCGGGAGGAGGCACAGATACGCAGTATTTT

v_call: TRBV7-7
d_call: -
j_call: TRBJ2-2
clone_size: -
cdr3_length: 12
cdr3_aa: CASSPDTGELFF
cdr3_nt: TGTGCCAGCAGCCCGGACACCGGGGAGCTGTTTTTT

v_call: TRBV5-1
d_call: -
j_call: TRBJ1-1
clone_size: few
cdr3_length: 13
cdr3_aa: CASSWEGSTEAFF
cdr3_nt: TGCGCCAGCAGCTGGGAGGGGAGCACTGAAGCTTTCTTT

v_call: TRBV2
d_call: TRBD1
j_call: TRBJ2-1
clone_size: -
cdr3_length: 15
cdr3_aa: CASSLGTGDYNEQFF
cdr3_nt: TGTGCCAGCAGCCTCGGGACAGGGGACTACAATGAGCAGTTCTTC

v_call: TRBV24-1
d_call: -
j_call: TRBJ2-1
clone_size: -
cdr3_length: 14
cdr3_aa: CATSDLSSRDEQFF
cdr3_nt: TGTGCCACCAGTGATTTGTCTAGTCGGGATGAGCAGTTCTTC

v_call: TRBV20-1
d_call: TRBD1
j_call: TRBJ1-2
clone_size: -
cdr3_length: 11
cdr3_aa: CSALGQYGYTF
cdr3_nt: TGCAGTGCTTTGGGACAGTATGGCTACACCTTC

v_call: TRBV5-6
d_call: TRBD1
j_call: TRBJ2-7
clone_size: -
cdr3_length: 16
cdr3_aa: CASSLAGTGLRSEQYF
cdr3_nt: TGTGCCAGCAGCTTGGCCGGGACAGGGTTAAGGTCCGAGCAGTACTTC

v_call: TRBV7-3
d_call: TRBD2
j_call: TRBJ2-3
clone_size: -
cdr3_length: 14
cdr3_aa: CASSRSGAGVTQYF
cdr3_nt: TGTGCCAGCAGCCGGAGTGGGGCGGGAGTGACGCAGTATTTT

v_call: TRBV9
d_call: TRBD2
j_call: TRBJ2-3
clone_size: once
cdr3_length: 20
cdr3_aa: CASSLAGTSGSLFSTDTQYF
cdr3_nt: TGTGCCAGCAGCTTAGCCGGGACTAGCGGGTCCCTTTTTAGCACAGATACGCAGTATTTT

v_call: TRBV19
d_call: TRBD1
j_call: TRBJ1-4
clone_size: once
cdr3_length: 15
cdr3_aa: CASSSRTGGDEKLFF
cdr3_nt: TGTGCCAGTAGTTCACGGACAGGGGGGGACGAAAAACTGTTTTTT

v_call: TRBV5-6
d_call: -
j_call: TRBJ2-5
clone_size: -
cdr3_length: 13
cdr3_aa: CASSLSFEETQYF
cdr3_nt: TGTGCCAGCAGCCTGAGTTTTGAAGAGACCCAGTACTTC

v_call: TRBV3-1/TRBV3-2
d_call: -
j_call: TRBJ1-1
clone_size: -
cdr3_length: 15
cdr3_aa: CASRRDTSRNTEAFF
cdr3_nt: TGTGCCAGCAGACGGGACACCTCCCGGAACACTGAAGCTTTCTTT

v_call: TRBV11-3
d_call: -
j_call: TRBJ1-1
clone_size: -
cdr3_length: 13
cdr3_aa: CASSQYDMSEAFF
cdr3_nt: TGTGCCAGCAGCCAATATGACATGAGTGAAGCTTTCTTT

v_call: TRBV19
d_call: -
j_call: TRBJ2-6
clone_size: -
cdr3_length: 17
cdr3_aa: CASTRTPRWSGANVLTF
cdr3_nt: TGTGCCAGTACCCGGACACCGCGCTGGTCTGGGGCCAACGTCCTGACTTTC

v_call: TRBV28
d_call: -
j_call: TRBJ1-2
clone_size: -
cdr3_length: 17
cdr3_aa: CASSLHFEQGWKNGYTF
cdr3_nt: TGTGCCAGCAGTTTGCACTTCGAACAGGGTTGGAAGAATGGCTACACCTTC

v_call: TRBV6-2/TRBV6-3
d_call: TRBD1
j_call: TRBJ2-1
clone_size: -
cdr3_length: 16
cdr3_aa: CASSYGDRVSYNEQFF
cdr3_nt: TGTGCCAGCAGTTACGGGGACAGGGTGTCCTACAATGAGCAGTTCTTC

v_call: TRBV27
d_call: TRBD1
j_call: TRBJ2-6
clone_size: -
cdr3_length: 19
cdr3_aa: CASSYHRRGLQHGANVLTF
cdr3_nt: TGTGCCAGCAGTTATCACCGCAGGGGGCTTCAACATGGGGCCAACGTCCTGACTTTC

v_call: TRBV28
d_call: TRBD1
j_call: TRBJ1-2
clone_size: -
cdr3_length: 15
cdr3_aa: CASSLLGQGHYGYTF
cdr3_nt: TGTGCCAGCAGTTTATTGGGACAGGGGCACTATGGCTACACCTTC

v_call: TRBV7-3
d_call: -
j_call: TRBJ2-6
clone_size: -
cdr3_length: 15
cdr3_aa: CASSSQGQGANVLTF
cdr3_nt: TGTGCCAGCAGCTCGCAGGGGCAAGGGGCCAACGTCCTGACTTTC

v_call: TRBV18
d_call: -
j_call: TRBJ1-6
clone_size: -
cdr3_length: 17
cdr3_aa: CASSSGHAKSYNSPLHF
cdr3_nt: TGTGCCAGCTCATCGGGACACGCAAAATCATATAATTCACCCCTCCACTTT

v_call: TRBV6-5
d_call: -
j_call: TRBJ1-2
clone_size: -
cdr3_length: 11
cdr3_aa: CASGQTYGYTF
cdr3_nt: TGTGCCAGCGGGCAGACCTATGGCTACACCTTC

v_call: TRBV18
d_call: TRBD1
j_call: TRBJ1-1
clone_size: -
cdr3_length: 15
cdr3_aa: CASSSTGQGNTEAFF
cdr3_nt: TGTGCCAGCTCCTCAACGGGACAGGGGAACACTGAAGCTTTCTTT

v_call: TRBV30
d_call: -
j_call: TRBJ1-2
clone_size: -
cdr3_length: 15
cdr3_aa: CAWSELAHSNYGYTF
cdr3_nt: TGTGCCTGGAGTGAGCTTGCCCACTCGAACTATGGCTACACCTTC

v_call: TRBV19
d_call: -
j_call: TRBJ2-1
clone_size: -
cdr3_length: 14
cdr3_aa: CASSPGSSYNEQFF
cdr3_nt: TGTGCCAGTAGCCCGGGAAGCTCCTACAATGAGCAGTTCTTC

v_call: TRBV6-5
d_call: -
j_call: TRBJ1-1
clone_size: many
cdr3_length: 12
cdr3_aa: CASRGARNEAFF
cdr3_nt: TGTGCCAGCAGGGGGGCGCGAAATGAAGCTTTCTTT

v_call: TRBV24-1
d_call: TRBD1
j_call: TRBJ2-7
clone_size: -
cdr3_length: 15
cdr3_aa: CATSDSGTGGYEQYF
cdr3_nt: TGTGCCACCAGTGATTCCGGGACAGGGGGCTACGAGCAGTACTTC

v_call: TRBV24-1
d_call: -
j_call: TRBJ2-5
clone_size: few
cdr3_length: 18
cdr3_aa: CATSDRSSQGSYQETQYF
cdr3_nt: TGTGCCACCAGTGATCGATCGTCACAGGGATCGTACCAAGAGACCCAGTACTTC

v_call: TRBV28
d_call: -
j_call: TRBJ1-4
clone_size: -
cdr3_length: 15
cdr3_aa: CASSFGGGTNEKLFF
cdr3_nt: TGTGCCAGCAGTTTTGGAGGAGGAACTAATGAAAAACTGTTTTTT

v_call: TRBV25-1
d_call: TRBD1
j_call: TRBJ2-7
clone_size: -
cdr3_length: 17
cdr3_aa: CASSSFLTGDATYEQYF
cdr3_nt: TGTGCCAGCAGTTCTTTTTTAACAGGGGACGCCACCTACGAGCAGTACTTC

v_call: TRBV7-3
d_call: TRBD1
j_call: TRBJ1-2
clone_size: -
cdr3_length: 15
cdr3_aa: CASSPNRGRSYGCTF
cdr3_nt: TGTGCCAGCAGCCCAAACAGGGGGCGAAGCTATGGCTGCACCTTC